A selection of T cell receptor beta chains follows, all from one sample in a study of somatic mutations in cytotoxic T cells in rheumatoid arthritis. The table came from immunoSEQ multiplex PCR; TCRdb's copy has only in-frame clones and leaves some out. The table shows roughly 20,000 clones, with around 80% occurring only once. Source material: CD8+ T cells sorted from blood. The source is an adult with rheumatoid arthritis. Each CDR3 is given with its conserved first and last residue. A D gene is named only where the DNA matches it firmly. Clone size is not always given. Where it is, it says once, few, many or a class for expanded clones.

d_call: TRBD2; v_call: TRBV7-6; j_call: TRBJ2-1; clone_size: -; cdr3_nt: TGTGCCAGCAGCTTAGCTAGCGGGAGCGGGGAGCAGTTCTTC; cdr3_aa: CASSLASGSGEQFF
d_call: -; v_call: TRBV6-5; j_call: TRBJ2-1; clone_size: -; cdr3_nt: TGTGCCAGCAGTTACTCGTTAAGGGGTGAGCAGTTCTTC; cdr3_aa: CASSYSLRGEQFF
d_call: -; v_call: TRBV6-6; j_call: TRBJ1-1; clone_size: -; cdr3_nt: TGTGCCAGCAGTTACTCGGGACGGATGAACACTGAAGCTTTCTTT; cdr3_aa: CASSYSGRMNTEAFF
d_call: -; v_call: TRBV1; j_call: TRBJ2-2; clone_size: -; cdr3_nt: TGCACCAGCAGCCCCCGGACTAGCGGGAGGGCCGGGGAGCTGTTTTTT; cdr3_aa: CTSSPRTSGRAGELFF
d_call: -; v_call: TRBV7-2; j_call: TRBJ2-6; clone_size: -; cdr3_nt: TGTGCCAGCAGCTTAGAAGGTTCCTCTGGGGCCAACGTCCTGACTTTC; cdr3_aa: CASSLEGSSGANVLTF
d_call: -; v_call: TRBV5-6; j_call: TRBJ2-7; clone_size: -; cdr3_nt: TGTGCCAGCAGCTTGGGGCGTCGACACGAGCAGTACTTC; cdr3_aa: CASSLGRRHEQYF
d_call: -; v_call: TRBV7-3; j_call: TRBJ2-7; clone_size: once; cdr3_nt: TGTGCCAGCAGCTTCGCCCACGAGTCCTCCTGTCGTGAGCAGTACTTC; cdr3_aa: CASSFAHESSCREQYF
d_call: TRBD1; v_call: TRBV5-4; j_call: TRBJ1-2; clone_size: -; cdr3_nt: TGTGCCAGCAGCTCTTCTAGACAGGGCCCCTATGGCTACACCTTC; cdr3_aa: CASSSSRQGPYGYTF
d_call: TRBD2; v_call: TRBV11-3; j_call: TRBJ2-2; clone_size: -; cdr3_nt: TGTGCCAGCAGCATCCGGGACTATCTGAACACCGGGGAGCTGTTTTTT; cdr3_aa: CASSIRDYLNTGELFF
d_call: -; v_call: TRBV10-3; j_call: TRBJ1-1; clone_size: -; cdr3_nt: TGTGCCATCAGTGAGTCGCCGGTGGGCGCCAGGGACACTGAAGCTTTCTTT; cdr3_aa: CAISESPVGARDTEAFF
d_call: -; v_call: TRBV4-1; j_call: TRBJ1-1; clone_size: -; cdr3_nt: TGCGCCAGCAGCCAAGGGTCAGGGGTCCCCATGAACACTGAAGCTTTCTTT; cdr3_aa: CASSQGSGVPMNTEAFF
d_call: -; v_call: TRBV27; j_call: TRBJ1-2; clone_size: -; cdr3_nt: TGTGCCAGCAGTTTCCTTGGAGGGGCTGGTGGCTACACCTTC; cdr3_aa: CASSFLGGAGGYTF
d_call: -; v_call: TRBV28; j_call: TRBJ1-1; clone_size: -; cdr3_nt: TGTGCCAGCAGTTTGATGAACACTGAAGCTTTCTTT; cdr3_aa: CASSLMNTEAFF
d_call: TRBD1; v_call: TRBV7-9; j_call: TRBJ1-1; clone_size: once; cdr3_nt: TGTGCCAGCGAGACAGGGGGGTTCGACGCTGAAGCTTTCTTT; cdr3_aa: CASETGGFDAEAFF
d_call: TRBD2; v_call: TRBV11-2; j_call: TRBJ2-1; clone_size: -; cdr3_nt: TGTGCCAGCAGCTTAGTTTGGGGCGGGAGGGCAGATGAGCAGTTCTTC; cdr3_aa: CASSLVWGGRADEQFF
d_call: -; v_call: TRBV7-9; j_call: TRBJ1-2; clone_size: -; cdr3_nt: TGTGCCAGCAGCCCAGTCGACGGCGTACTCTATGGCTACACCTTC; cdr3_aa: CASSPVDGVLYGYTF
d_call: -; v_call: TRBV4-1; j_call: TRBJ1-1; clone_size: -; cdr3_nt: TGCGCCAGCAGCCAAGGGGGGATCCCTTTAGGGAACACTGAAGCTTTCTTT; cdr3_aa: CASSQGGIPLGNTEAFF
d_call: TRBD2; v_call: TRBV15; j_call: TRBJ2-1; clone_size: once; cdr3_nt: TGTGCCACCAGCGGCTATAGCGGGAGTTCCTACAATGAGCAGTTCTTC; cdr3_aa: CATSGYSGSSYNEQFF
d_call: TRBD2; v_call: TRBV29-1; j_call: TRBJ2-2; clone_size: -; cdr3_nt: TGCAGCGTTGGGGGACTAGCGGAAAGCACCGGGGAGCTGTTTTTT; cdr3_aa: CSVGGLAESTGELFF
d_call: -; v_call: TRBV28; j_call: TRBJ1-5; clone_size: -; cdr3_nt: TGTGCCAGCAGTAAGACCCTTAGCAATCAGCCCCAGCATTTT; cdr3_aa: CASSKTLSNQPQHF
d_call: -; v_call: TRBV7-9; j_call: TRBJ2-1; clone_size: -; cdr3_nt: TGTGCCAGCAGCCCCGGAGGTTTCAATGAGCAGTTCTTC; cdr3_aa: CASSPGGFNEQFF
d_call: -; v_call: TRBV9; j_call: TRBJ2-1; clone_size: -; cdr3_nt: TGTGCCAGCAGCCGACAGGTTGGGGACAATGAGCAGTTCTTC; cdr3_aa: CASSRQVGDNEQFF
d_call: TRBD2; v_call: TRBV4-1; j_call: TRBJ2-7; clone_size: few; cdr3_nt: TGCGCCAGCAGCGCGGGCCACGGACTAGCGGTCTACGAGCAGTACTTC; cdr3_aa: CASSAGHGLAVYEQYF
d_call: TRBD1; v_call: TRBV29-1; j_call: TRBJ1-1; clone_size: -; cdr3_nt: TGCAGCGTTCTCCCAGGGGGGACTGAAGCTTTCTTT; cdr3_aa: CSVLPGGTEAFF
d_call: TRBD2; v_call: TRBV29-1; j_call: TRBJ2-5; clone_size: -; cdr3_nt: TGCAGCGTTAACGGACTAGCGGGAGGGTCTGAGACCCAGTACTTC; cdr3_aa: CSVNGLAGGSETQYF
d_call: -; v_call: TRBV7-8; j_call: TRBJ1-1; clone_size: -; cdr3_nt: TGTGCCAGCAGCCCGCCGGACACGAACACTGAAGCTTTCTTT; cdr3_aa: CASSPPDTNTEAFF
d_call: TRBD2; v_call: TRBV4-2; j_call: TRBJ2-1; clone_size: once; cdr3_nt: TGTGCCAGCAGCCAAGATCTACAACTAGCGGGAACAAGTGCCTACAATGAGCAGTTCTTC; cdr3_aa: CASSQDLQLAGTSAYNEQFF
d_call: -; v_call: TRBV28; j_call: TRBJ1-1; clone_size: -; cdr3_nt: TGTGCCAGCAGTAAGTCGACAGACATGAACACTGAAGCTTTCTTT; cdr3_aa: CASSKSTDMNTEAFF
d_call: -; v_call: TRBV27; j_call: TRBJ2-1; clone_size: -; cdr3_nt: TGTGCCAGCAGTTTCTCGCTCGGGAATGAGCAGTTCTTC; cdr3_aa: CASSFSLGNEQFF
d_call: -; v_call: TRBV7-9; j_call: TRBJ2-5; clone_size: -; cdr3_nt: TGTGCCAGCAGCCCCCCCTTCGGGTTAAAAGAGACCCAGTACTTC; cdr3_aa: CASSPPFGLKETQYF
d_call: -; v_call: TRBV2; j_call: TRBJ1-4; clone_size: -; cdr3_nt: TGTGCCAGCAGCCGAATGACGGATACTAATGAAAAACTGTTTTTT; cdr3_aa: CASSRMTDTNEKLFF
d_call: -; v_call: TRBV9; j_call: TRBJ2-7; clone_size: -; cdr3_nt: TGTGCCAGCAGCGTAGGAGGCCGATATTACGAGCAGTACTTC; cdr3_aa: CASSVGGRYYEQYF
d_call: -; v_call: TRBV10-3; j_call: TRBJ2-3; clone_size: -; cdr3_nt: TGTGCCATCAACGAGGGGGGATCCCCCACAGATACGCAGTATTTT; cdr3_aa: CAINEGGSPTDTQYF
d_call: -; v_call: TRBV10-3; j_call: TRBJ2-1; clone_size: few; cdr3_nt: TGTGCCACCCAGGAGGGGGACTCCTACAATGAGCAGTTCTTC; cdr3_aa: CATQEGDSYNEQFF
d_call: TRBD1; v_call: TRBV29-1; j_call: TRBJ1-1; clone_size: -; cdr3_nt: TGCAGCGATGGACAGGGGATGAACACTGAAGCTTTCTTT; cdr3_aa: CSDGQGMNTEAFF
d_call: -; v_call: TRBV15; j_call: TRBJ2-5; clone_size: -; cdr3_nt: TGTGCCACCAGCAGAGAATGGAGGCGGCAAGAGACCCAGTACTTC; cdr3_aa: CATSREWRRQETQYF
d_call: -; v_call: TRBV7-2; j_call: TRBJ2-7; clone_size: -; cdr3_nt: TGTGCCAGCAGCTTCGATTCCCTGGGCGAGCAGTACTTC; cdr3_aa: CASSFDSLGEQYF
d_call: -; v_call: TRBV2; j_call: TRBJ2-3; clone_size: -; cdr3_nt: TGTGCCAGCAGTGAAGCGTTAAGGGGGGGGCAGGGAGATACGCAGTATTTT; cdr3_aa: CASSEALRGGQGDTQYF
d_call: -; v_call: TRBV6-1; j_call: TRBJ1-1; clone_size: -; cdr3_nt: TGTGCCAGCAGGGGGGGACTTTTGAACACTGAAGCTTTCTTT; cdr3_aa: CASRGGLLNTEAFF
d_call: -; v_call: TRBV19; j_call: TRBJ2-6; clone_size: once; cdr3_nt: TGTGCCAGTAGTGGTGTGGGACAGACTAGCTCTGGGGCCAACGTCCTGACTTTC; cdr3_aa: CASSGVGQTSSGANVLTF
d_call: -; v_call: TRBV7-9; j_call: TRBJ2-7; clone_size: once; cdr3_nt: TGTGCCAGCAGCTACGACCCGTACGAGCAGTACTTC; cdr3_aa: CASSYDPYEQYF
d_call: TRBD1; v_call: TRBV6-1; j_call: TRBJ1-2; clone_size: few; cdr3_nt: TGTGCCAGCAGTGCGCCAGACAGGGGGCAGGGCTACACCTTC; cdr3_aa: CASSAPDRGQGYTF
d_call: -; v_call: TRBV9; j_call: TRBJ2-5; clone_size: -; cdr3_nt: TGTGCCAGCAGCGTAGGCCTAGGGATAGAGACCCAGTACTTC; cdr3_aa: CASSVGLGIETQYF
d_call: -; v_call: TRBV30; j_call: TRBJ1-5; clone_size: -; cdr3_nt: TGTGCCTGGAGGGCACAGGGTTCGGAGCCCCAGCATTTT; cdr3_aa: CAWRAQGSEPQHF
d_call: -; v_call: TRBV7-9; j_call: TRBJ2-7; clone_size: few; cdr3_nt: TGTGCCAGCAGCTTACAAGGAACAGAGCAGTACTTC; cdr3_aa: CASSLQGTEQYF
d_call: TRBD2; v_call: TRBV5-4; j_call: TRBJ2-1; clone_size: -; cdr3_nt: TGTGCCAGCAGCTTGGCGGGTAGCGGGCCGTACAATGAGCAGTTCTTC; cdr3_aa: CASSLAGSGPYNEQFF
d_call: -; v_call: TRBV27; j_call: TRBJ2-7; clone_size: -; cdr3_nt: TGTGCCAGCAGTTGGGGAGCTGCGGGACAGTATCAGCAGTACTTC; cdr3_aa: CASSWGAAGQYQQYF
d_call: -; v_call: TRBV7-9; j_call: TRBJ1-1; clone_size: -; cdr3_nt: TGTGCCAGCAGCTTAAATTTAGGGGCCGCCGCCCCCATGAACACTGAAGCTTTCTTT; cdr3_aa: CASSLNLGAAAPMNTEAFF